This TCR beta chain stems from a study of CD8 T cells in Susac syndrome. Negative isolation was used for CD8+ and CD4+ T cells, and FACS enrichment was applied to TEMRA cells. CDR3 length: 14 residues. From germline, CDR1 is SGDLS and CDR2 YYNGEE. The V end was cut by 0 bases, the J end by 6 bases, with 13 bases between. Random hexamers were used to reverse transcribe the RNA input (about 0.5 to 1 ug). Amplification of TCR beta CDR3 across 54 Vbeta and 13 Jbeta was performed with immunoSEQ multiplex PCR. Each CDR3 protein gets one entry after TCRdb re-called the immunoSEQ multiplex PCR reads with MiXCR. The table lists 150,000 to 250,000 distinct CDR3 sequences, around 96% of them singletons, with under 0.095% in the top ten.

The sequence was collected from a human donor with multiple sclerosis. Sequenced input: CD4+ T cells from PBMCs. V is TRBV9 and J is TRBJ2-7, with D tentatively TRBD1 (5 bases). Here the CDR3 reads CASSVEVGVVEQYF. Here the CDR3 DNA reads TGTGCCAGCAGCGTAGAGGTAGGGGTGGTCGAGCAGTACTTC.